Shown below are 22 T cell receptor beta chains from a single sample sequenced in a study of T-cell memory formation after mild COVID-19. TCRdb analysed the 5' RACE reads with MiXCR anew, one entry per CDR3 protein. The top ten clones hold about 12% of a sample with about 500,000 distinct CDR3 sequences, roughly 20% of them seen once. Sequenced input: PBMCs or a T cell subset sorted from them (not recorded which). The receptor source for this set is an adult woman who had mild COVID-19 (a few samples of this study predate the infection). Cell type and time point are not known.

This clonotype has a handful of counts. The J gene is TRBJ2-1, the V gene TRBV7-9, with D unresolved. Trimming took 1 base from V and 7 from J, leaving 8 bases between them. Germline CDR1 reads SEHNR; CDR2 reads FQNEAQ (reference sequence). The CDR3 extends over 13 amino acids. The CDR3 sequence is CASSLVTLNEQFF. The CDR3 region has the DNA TGTGCCAGCAGCTTAGTTACCTTAAATGAGCAGTTCTTC.

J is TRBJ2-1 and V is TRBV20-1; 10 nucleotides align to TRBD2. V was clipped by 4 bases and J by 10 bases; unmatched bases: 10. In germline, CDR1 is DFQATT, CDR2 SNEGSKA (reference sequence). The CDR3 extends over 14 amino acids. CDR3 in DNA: TGCAGTGCTATTAGCGGGGGGTCCGTCGGGGAGCAGTTCTTC. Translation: CSAISGGSVGEQFF.

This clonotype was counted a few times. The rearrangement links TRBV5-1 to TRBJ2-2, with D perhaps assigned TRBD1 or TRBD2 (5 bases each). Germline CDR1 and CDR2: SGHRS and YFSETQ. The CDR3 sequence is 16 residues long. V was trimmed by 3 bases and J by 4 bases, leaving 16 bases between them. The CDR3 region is CASSSFGSGSTGELFF. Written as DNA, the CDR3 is TGCGCCAGCAGCTCTTTCGGGTCAGGGAGCACCGGGGAGCTGTTTTTT.

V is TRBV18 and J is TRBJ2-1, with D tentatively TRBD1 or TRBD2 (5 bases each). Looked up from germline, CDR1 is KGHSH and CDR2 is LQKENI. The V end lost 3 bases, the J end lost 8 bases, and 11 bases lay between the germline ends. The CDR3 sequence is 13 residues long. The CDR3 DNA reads TGTGCCAGCTCACCTTGGGGGTACGATGAGCAGTTCTTC. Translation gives CASSPWGYDEQFF.

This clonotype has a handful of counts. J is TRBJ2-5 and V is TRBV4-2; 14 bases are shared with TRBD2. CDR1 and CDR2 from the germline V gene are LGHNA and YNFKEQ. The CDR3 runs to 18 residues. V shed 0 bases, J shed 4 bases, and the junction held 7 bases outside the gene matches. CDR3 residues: CASSQEGTSGSLAETQYF. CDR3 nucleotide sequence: TGTGCCAGCAGCCAAGAGGGGACTAGCGGGAGCTTAGCAGAGACCCAGTACTTC.

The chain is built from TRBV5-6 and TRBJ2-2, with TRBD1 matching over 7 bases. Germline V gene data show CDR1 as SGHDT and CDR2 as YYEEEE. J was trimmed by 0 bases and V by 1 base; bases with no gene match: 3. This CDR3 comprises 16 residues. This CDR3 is CASSLYQGANTGELFF. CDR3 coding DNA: TGTGCCAGCAGCTTGTACCAGGGGGCGAACACCGGGGAGCTGTTTTTT.

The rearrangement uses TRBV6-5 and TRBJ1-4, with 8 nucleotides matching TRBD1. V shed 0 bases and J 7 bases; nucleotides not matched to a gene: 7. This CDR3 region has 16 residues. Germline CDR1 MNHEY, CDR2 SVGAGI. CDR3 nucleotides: TGTGCCAGCAGTTACTCGTATAACAGGGGGACTGAAAAACTGTTTTTT. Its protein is CASSYSYNRGTEKLFF.

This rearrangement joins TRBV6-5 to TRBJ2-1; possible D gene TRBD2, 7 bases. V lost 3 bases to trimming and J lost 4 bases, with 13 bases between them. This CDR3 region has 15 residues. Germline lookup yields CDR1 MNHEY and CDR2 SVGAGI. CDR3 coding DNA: TGTGCCAGCAGTTATGAGGGGGGGCAGTACAATGAGCAGTTCTTC. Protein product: CASSYEGGQYNEQFF.

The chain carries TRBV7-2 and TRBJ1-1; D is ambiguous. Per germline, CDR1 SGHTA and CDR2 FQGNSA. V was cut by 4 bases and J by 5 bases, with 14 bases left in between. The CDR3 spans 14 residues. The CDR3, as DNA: TGTGCCAGCAGCTCCCGGACGGGGTGGACTGAAGCTTTCTTT. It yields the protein CASSSRTGWTEAFF.

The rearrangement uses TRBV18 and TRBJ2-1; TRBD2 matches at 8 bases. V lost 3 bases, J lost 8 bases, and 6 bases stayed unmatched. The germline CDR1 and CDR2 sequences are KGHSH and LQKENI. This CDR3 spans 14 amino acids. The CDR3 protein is CASSPSGSGHEQFF. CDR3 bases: TGTGCCAGCTCACCCAGCGGGAGTGGCCATGAGCAGTTCTTC. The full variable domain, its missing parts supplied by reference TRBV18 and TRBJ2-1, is NAGVMQNPRHLVRRRGQEARLRCSPMKGHSHVYWYRQLPEEGLKFMVYLQKENIIDESGMPKERFSAEFPKEGPSILRIQQVVRGDSAAYFCASSPSGSGHEQFFGPGTRLTVL.

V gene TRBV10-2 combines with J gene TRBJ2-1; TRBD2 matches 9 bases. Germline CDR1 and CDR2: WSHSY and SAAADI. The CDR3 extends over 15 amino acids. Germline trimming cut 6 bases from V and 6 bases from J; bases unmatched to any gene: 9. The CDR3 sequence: CASSIVLAGTNEQFF. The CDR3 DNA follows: TGCGCCAGCAGCATCGTCCTAGCGGGAACCAATGAGCAGTTCTTC.

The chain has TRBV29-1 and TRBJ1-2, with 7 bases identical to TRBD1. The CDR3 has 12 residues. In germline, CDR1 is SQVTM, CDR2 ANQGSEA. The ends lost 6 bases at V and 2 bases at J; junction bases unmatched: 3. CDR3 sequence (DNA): TGCAGCGTGAGGGACAGCAACTATGGCTACACCTTC. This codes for CSVRDSNYGYTF.

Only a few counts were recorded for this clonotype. DNA for the CDR3: TGCGCCAGCAGCTCGGGGGCAGCCATGAACACTGAAGCTTTCTTT. It encodes CASSSGAAMNTEAFF. This chain joins TRBV5-1 and TRBJ1-1; a weak D match, TRBD1 (6 bases). Per germline, CDR1 SGHRS and CDR2 YFSETQ. The CDR3 is made up of 15 amino acids. V was shortened by 3 bases and J by 0 bases, with 12 bases between the two germline ends.

The CDR3 DNA follows: TGCGCCAGCAGCTTGGAGTCGATGGAAAAACTGTTTTTT. It encodes CASSLESMEKLFF. The J gene is TRBJ1-4, the V gene TRBV5-1; D uncertain. Trimming pared 0 bases from V and 8 bases from J, leaving 8 bases between. The V gene's germline CDR1 is SGHRS and CDR2 YFSETQ. The CDR3 contains 13 residues.

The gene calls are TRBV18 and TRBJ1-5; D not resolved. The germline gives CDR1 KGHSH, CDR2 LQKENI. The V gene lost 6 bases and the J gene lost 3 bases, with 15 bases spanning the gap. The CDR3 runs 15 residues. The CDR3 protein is CASSLGWALNQPQHF. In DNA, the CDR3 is TGTGCCAGCTCCCTCGGGTGGGCCCTCAATCAGCCCCAGCATTTT.

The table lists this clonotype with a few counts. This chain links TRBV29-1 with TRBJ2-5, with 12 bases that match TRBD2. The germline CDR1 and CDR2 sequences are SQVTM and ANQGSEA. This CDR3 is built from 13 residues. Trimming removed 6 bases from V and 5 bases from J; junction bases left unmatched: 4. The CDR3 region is CSVGGTSGETQYF. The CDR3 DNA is TGCAGCGTGGGTGGGACTAGCGGGGAGACCCAGTACTTC.

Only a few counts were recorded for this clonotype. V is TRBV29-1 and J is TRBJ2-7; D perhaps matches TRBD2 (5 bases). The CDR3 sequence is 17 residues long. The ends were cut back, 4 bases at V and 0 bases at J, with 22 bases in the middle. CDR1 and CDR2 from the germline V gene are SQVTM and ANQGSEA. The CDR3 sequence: CSVVTPNPGIGSYEQYF. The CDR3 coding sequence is TGCAGCGTTGTTACCCCTAACCCGGGGATCGGCTCCTACGAGCAGTACTTC.

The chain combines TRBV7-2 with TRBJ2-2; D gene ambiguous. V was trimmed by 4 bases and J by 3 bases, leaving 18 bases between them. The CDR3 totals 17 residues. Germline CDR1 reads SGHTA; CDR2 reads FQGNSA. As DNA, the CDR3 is TGTGCCAGCAGCTCCCCTCGTCGGTCGGGTTACACCGGGGAGCTGTTTTTT. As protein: CASSSPRRSGYTGELFF.

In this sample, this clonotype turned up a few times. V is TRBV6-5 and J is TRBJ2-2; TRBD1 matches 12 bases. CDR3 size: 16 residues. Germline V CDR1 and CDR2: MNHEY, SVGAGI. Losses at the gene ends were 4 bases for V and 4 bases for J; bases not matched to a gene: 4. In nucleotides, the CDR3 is TGTGCCAGCAGTTCCGGGACAGGGGGCGGCACCGGGGAGCTGTTTTTT. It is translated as CASSSGTGGGTGELFF.

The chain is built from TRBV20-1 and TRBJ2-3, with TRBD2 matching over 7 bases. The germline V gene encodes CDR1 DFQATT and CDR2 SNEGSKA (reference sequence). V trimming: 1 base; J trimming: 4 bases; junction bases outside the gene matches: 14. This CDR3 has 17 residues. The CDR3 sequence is CSARARFGEGRSDTQYF. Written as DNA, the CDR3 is TGCAGTGCTAGAGCCCGGTTCGGGGAGGGTAGGTCAGATACGCAGTATTTT.

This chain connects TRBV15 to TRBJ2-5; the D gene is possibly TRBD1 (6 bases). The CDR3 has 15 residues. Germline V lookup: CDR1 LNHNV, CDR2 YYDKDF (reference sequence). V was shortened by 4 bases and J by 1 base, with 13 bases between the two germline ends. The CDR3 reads CATSTWTAIQETQYF. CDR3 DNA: TGTGCCACCAGCACCTGGACAGCTATCCAAGAGACCCAGTACTTC.

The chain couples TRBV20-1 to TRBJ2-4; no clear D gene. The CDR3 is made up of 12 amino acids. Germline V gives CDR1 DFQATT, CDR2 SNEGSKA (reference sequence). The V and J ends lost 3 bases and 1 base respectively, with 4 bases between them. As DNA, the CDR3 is TGCAGTGCTAGTGGGGCCAAAAACATTCAGTACTTC. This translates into CSASGAKNIQYF.